One sample yielded the 31 T cell receptor beta chains listed below, sequenced in a study of PD-L1 blockade in urothelial cancer. This sample's time point: peripheral blood 6 weeks after treatment start. Here immunoSEQ multiplex PCR was the method, and the copy in TCRdb shows in-frame clones only, minus some. The sample has about 36,000 clones; more than 75% are singletons. Here the sequenced sample was PBMCs, taken around atezolizumab (anti-PD-L1) treatment. The receptors were sampled from a man aged 40-55 years with urothelial cancer.

J is TRBJ2-7 and V is TRBV15; 7 bases match TRBD2. CDR3 length: 12 amino acids. Germline V gene sequence: CDR1 LNHNV, CDR2 YYDKDF (reference sequence). With V trimmed by 8 bases and J by 4 bases, 5 bases remained unmatched. CDR3 sequence reads: CATGGGRYEQYF. The CDR3 DNA sequence: TGTGCCACCGGGGGGGGGAGGTACGAGCAGTACTTC.

The chain couples TRBV7-9 to TRBJ2-3, with 11 bases matching TRBD2. Germline lookup yields CDR1 SEHNR and CDR2 FQNEAQ (reference sequence). After removal of 5 bases from V and 9 bases from J, the junction contained 10 bases not matched to a gene. The CDR3 covers 15 residues. In DNA form, the CDR3 reads TGTGCCAGCAGCACTACTAGCGGGAGAACTGTGACGCAGTATTTT. Translated, it gives CASSTTSGRTVTQYF.

This clone was observed a few times. This rearrangement joins TRBV6-5 to TRBJ1-1; D remains unclear. The CDR3 covers 14 residues. The V and J ends lost 2 bases and 3 bases respectively, with 10 bases between them. Germline V gives CDR1 MNHEY, CDR2 SVGAGI. The CDR3 spells CASSYEMVDTEAFF. The CDR3 bases are TGTGCCAGCAGTTACGAGATGGTGGACACTGAAGCTTTCTTT.

The V call is TRBV7-8, the J call TRBJ2-2; 9 nucleotides agree with TRBD2. The germline V gene has CDR1 SGHVS and CDR2 FQNEAQ. V gave up 3 bases and J gave up 4 bases; unmatched junction bases: 6. This CDR3 contains 16 residues. CDR3 residues: CASSLILAGLTGELFF. CDR3 DNA: TGTGCCAGCAGCTTGATTCTAGCGGGACTCACCGGGGAGCTGTTTTTT. The variable domain in full, completed from reference TRBV7-8 and TRBJ2-2, reads GAGVSQSPRYKVAKRGQDVALRCDPISGHVSLFWYQQALGQGPEFLTYFQNEAQLDKSGLPSDRFFAERPEGSVSTLKIQRTQQEDSAVYLCASSLILAGLTGELFFGEGSRLTVL.

The chain recombines TRBV9 with TRBJ2-1; perhaps TRBD2 as D (7 bases). The CDR3 is 14 residues long. From germline, CDR1 is SGDLS and CDR2 YYNGEE. V was shortened by 0 bases and J by 12 bases, with 16 bases between the two germline ends. CDR3 region: CASSVGGGAWGQFF. In DNA form, the CDR3 reads TGTGCCAGCAGCGTAGGTGGGGGGGCCTGGGGGCAGTTCTTC.

This clone was counted once. The J gene is TRBJ2-1, the V gene TRBV7-9; 10 bases match TRBD1. Unmatched junction bases numbered 0, after V lost 4 bases and J lost 6 bases. Germline CDR1 and CDR2: SEHNR and FQNEAQ (reference sequence). The CDR3 runs 13 residues. The CDR3 protein is CASSWDRGNEQFF. The CDR3 region has the DNA TGTGCCAGCAGCTGGGACAGGGGCAATGAGCAGTTCTTC.

The chain links TRBV5-1 to TRBJ1-3; 10 nucleotides align to TRBD1. This CDR3 has 15 residues. The germline V gene has CDR1 SGHRS and CDR2 YFSETQ. With V trimmed by 1 base and J by 7 bases, 5 bases remained unmatched. The CDR3 here is CASSLQGQGINTIYF. CDR3 DNA sequence: TGCGCCAGCAGCTTGCAGGGACAGGGGATCAACACCATATATTTT.

Only a few counts were recorded for this clone. The chain has TRBV6-1 and TRBJ2-7, with D possibly TRBD2 on 5 matching bases. CDR3 length: 12 residues. V was cut by 8 bases and J by 7 bases, with 15 bases left in between. Per germline, CDR1 MNHNS and CDR2 SASEGT. The chain's CDR3 is CASGMRVGEQYF. The CDR3 DNA follows: TGTGCCAGCGGAATGAGGGTAGGGGAGCAGTACTTC.

The chain has TRBV27 and TRBJ1-5, with a weak D call TRBD1 (5 bases). The CDR3 contains 14 residues. Trimming left V 6 bases short and J 5 bases short, with 14 bases between. Per the germline V gene, CDR1 is MNHEY and CDR2 is SMNVEV (reference sequence). CDR3 coding DNA: TGTGCCAGCAGCGCTCGGGCGGGGGATCAGCCCCAGCATTTT. Translating it yields CASSARAGDQPQHF.

The gene calls are TRBV7-3 and TRBJ2-7; D unresolved. Looked up from germline, CDR1 is SGHTA and CDR2 is FQGTGA. The CDR3 runs to 15 residues. V lost 5 bases to trimming and J lost 5 bases, with 19 bases between them. CDR3 DNA: TGTGCCAGCAGCACACTACCTCCCCCTCTCGACGAGCAGTACTTC. It specifies CASSTLPPPLDEQYF.

The J gene is TRBJ1-2, the V gene TRBV29-1; 7 bases agree with TRBD1. This CDR3 is 13 amino acids long. With V trimmed by 7 bases and J by 4 bases, 9 bases remained unmatched. CDR1 and CDR2 from the germline V gene are SQVTM and ANQGSEA. The CDR3 loop reads CSAEGQRPYGYTF. In DNA form, the CDR3 reads TGCAGCGCCGAGGGACAGCGTCCCTATGGCTACACCTTC. The full variable domain, completed using reference TRBV29-1 and TRBJ1-2, is SAVISQKPSRDICQRGTSLTIQCQVDSQVTMMFWYRQQPGQSLTLIATANQGSEATYESGFVIDKFPISRPNLTFSTLTVSNMSPEDSSIYLCSAEGQRPYGYTFGSGTRLTVV.

This clone was counted a few times. The chain uses TRBV7-3 and TRBJ2-2; no clear D. Trimming pared 5 bases from V and 2 bases from J, leaving 6 bases between. CDR1 and CDR2 from the germline V gene are SGHTA and FQGTGA. This CDR3 has 13 amino acids. This CDR3 is CASSPTNTGELFF. The DNA of the CDR3 is TGTGCCAGCAGCCCCACTAACACCGGGGAGCTGTTTTTT.

The chain carries TRBV14 and TRBJ2-1, with 11 bases identical to TRBD2. Germline CDR1 is SGHDN and CDR2 is FVKESK. The CDR3 extends over 15 amino acids. The V and J ends lost 4 bases and 7 bases, in that order; junction bases with no gene match: 6. CDR3 amino acids: CASSRTSGSPNEQFF. The CDR3 coding sequence is TGTGCCAGCAGCCGAACTAGCGGGAGTCCTAATGAGCAGTTCTTC.

In this sample, this clone turned up once. The V and J genes are TRBV6-1 and TRBJ2-2; D is possibly TRBD1 (6 bases). This CDR3 has 14 amino acids. From germline, CDR1 is MNHNS and CDR2 SASEGT. V gave up 8 bases and J gave up 7 bases, with 17 bases separating them. The CDR3, as DNA: TGTGCCAGCCGCCTAGAGGGGGTCAGCGGGGAGCTGTTTTTT. Amino acid sequence: CASRLEGVSGELFF.

V and J are TRBV6-5 and TRBJ1-5; weak D call: TRBD1 (6 bases). CDR1 is MNHEY, CDR2 SVGAGI, per germline. V was shortened by 6 bases and J by 8 bases, with 11 bases between the two germline ends. This CDR3 is 12 amino acids long. Written as DNA, the CDR3 is TGTGCCAGCAGACAGGGAAGTGAGCCCCAGCATTTT. Translated: CASRQGSEPQHF.

This clone occurred a few times. The V call is TRBV29-1, the J call TRBJ1-1; D remains ambiguous. Trimming pared 2 bases from V and 0 bases from J, leaving 4 bases between. CDR1 is SQVTM and CDR2 is ANQGSEA in the germline V gene. The CDR3 spans 12 residues. In DNA, the CDR3 is TGCAGCGTTGAATCCATGAACACTGAAGCTTTCTTT. This gives the protein CSVESMNTEAFF. Using reference TRBV29-1 and TRBJ1-1 for the parts outside the CDR3, the full variable domain is SAVISQKPSRDICQRGTSLTIQCQVDSQVTMMFWYRQQPGQSLTLIATANQGSEATYESGFVIDKFPISRPNLTFSTLTVSNMSPEDSSIYLCSVESMNTEAFFGQGTRLTVV.

This chain connects TRBV7-3 to TRBJ2-3; 7 nucleotides agree with TRBD1. CDR1 is SGHTA, CDR2 FQGTGA, per germline. The CDR3 has 14 amino acids. Trimming at V came to 3 bases and at J to 4 bases, leaving 4 bases not matched to a gene. The CDR3 loop is CASSFTGDPDTQYF. CDR3 DNA: TGTGCCAGCAGCTTTACAGGGGACCCAGATACGCAGTATTTT.

This chain joins TRBV19 and TRBJ2-1; 13 bases agree with TRBD2. Trimming took 5 bases from V and 10 from J; bases not matched to a gene: 5. Germline CDR1 and CDR2: LNHDA and SQIVND (reference sequence). CDR3 size: 14 residues. The CDR3, as DNA: TGTGCCAGTAGTGGACTAGCGGGAGTGGGGGAGCAGTTCTTC. Residues: CASSGLAGVGEQFF.

V is TRBV6-6 and J is TRBJ1-1; D is ambiguous. Germline V gene lookup returns CDR1 MNHNY and CDR2 SVGAGI (reference sequence). There are 12 residues in the CDR3. Trimming left V 3 bases short and J 10 bases short, with 12 bases between. The CDR3 reads CASSYSREAAFF. As DNA, the CDR3 is TGTGCCAGCAGTTATTCTCGGGAGGCAGCTTTCTTT.

This clone came up a few times. The chain carries TRBV6-5 and TRBJ1-2; 9 positions agree with TRBD1. Germline V gene lookup returns CDR1 MNHEY and CDR2 SVGAGI. The junction had 13 bases not matched to a gene; V was cut back by 8 bases and J by 6 bases. CDR3 size: 15 residues. This CDR3 is CASRTGDPLIDGYTF. The CDR3 nucleotides are TGTGCCAGCCGGACAGGGGACCCCCTAATTGATGGCTACACCTTC.

V gene TRBV28 combines with J gene TRBJ1-4; 8 nucleotides align to TRBD1. Trimming removed 10 bases from V and 8 bases from J; junction bases left unmatched: 15. Per the germline V gene, CDR1 is MDHEN and CDR2 is SYDVKM. The CDR3 is 15 amino acids. The DNA of the CDR3 is TGTGCCACCCAACAGGGGGGGGGTATTTACGAAAAACTGTTTTTT. It yields the protein CATQQGGGIYEKLFF.

This rearrangement joins TRBV4-1 to TRBJ1-5, with unresolved D. Germline assignment: CDR1 MGHRA and CDR2 YSYEKL. The CDR3 is made up of 14 amino acids. V dropped 0 bases and J dropped 3 bases, with 6 bases sitting between them. CDR3 amino acids: CASSQEEYNQPQHF. In nucleotides, the CDR3 is TGCGCCAGCAGCCAAGAGGAGTACAATCAGCCCCAGCATTTT.

This chain links TRBV27 with TRBJ1-2, with 11 bases fitting TRBD1. Germline-derived CDR1 and CDR2 are MNHEY and SMNVEV (reference sequence). CDR3 length: 14 residues. V gave up 8 bases and J gave up 1 base; unmatched junction bases: 3. The CDR3 DNA reads TGTGCCAGCGGGACAGGGGGGTTTAACTATGGCTACACCTTC. Translated: CASGTGGFNYGYTF.

CDR3 nucleotide sequence: TGTGCCAGCAGCCCGTTCCCAGGTACGGACACTGAAGCTTTCTTT. Translated: CASSPFPGTDTEAFF. V is TRBV7-3 and J is TRBJ1-1, with D unresolved. The CDR3 has 15 residues. With 5 bases removed from V and 3 bases from J, the gap between germline ends came to 16 bases. The germline gives CDR1 SGHTA, CDR2 FQGTGA.

V usage is TRBV23-1 and J usage is TRBJ2-1, with D perhaps matching TRBD2 (6 bases). TRBV23-1 is placed among ORFs of uncertain function. The V gene lost 3 bases and the J gene lost 0 bases, with 9 bases spanning the gap. The CDR3 extends over 15 amino acids. The chain's CDR3 is CASSHGGSSYNEQFF. The CDR3 nucleotides are TGCGCCAGCAGTCACGGGGGTTCCTCCTACAATGAGCAGTTCTTC.

The V call is TRBV28, the J call TRBJ1-1, with no clear D. V was trimmed by 2 bases and J by 11 bases, leaving 9 bases between them. The CDR3 consists of 11 residues. Germline assignment: CDR1 MDHEN and CDR2 SYDVKM. The CDR3 sequence: CASSLEGPAFF. For the CDR3, the DNA is TGTGCCAGCAGTTTAGAGGGCCCGGCTTTCTTT.

The chain combines TRBV7-2 with TRBJ2-7; tentative D call: TRBD2 (5 bases). Trimming left V 2 bases short and J 4 bases short, with 12 bases between. This CDR3 has 14 amino acids. Germline-derived CDR1 and CDR2 are SGHTA and FQGNSA. The DNA of the CDR3 is TGTGCCAGCAGCTTAAACCCGGGAAGGTACGAGCAGTACTTC. Amino acids: CASSLNPGRYEQYF. The full variable domain, rest sourced from reference TRBV7-2 and TRBJ2-7, is GAGVSQSPSNKVTEKGKDVELRCDPISGHTALYWYRQSLGQGLEFLIYFQGNSAPDKSGLPSDRFSAERTGGSVSTLTIQRTQQEDSAVYLCASSLNPGRYEQYFGPGTRLTVT.

The V call is TRBV28, the J call TRBJ1-2, with a weak D call TRBD1 (6 bases). Germline V CDR1 and CDR2: MDHEN, SYDVKM. Trimming removed 2 bases from V and 7 bases from J, with 14 bases in between. The CDR3 consists of 14 residues. CDR3 residues: CASSLTWGQSGYTF. The CDR3 DNA reads as TGTGCCAGCAGTTTAACGTGGGGGCAGAGTGGCTACACCTTC.

This chain uses TRBV5-6 with TRBJ1-5; 7 nucleotides line up with TRBD1. V shed 4 bases, J shed 6 bases, and the junction held 10 bases outside the gene matches. Germline CDR1 and CDR2: SGHDT and YYEEEE. CDR3 length: 15 residues. The CDR3 loop reads CASSRGGVLGQPQHF. The CDR3 DNA is TGTGCCAGCAGCCGAGGGGGCGTCTTAGGTCAGCCCCAGCATTTT.

This rearrangement joins TRBV25-1 to TRBJ2-5; TRBD1 is a possible D gene (5 bases). V was shortened by 5 bases and J by 3 bases, with 16 bases between the two germline ends. Germline V CDR1 and CDR2: MGHDK, SYGVNS. The CDR3 covers 15 residues. The CDR3 loop reads CASSHYLDRKETQYF. The CDR3 coding sequence is TGTGCCAGCAGTCATTACCTCGACAGAAAAGAGACCCAGTACTTC.

The chain employs TRBV15 and TRBJ1-1; D is uncertain. CDR3 length equals 11 residues. The V and J ends lost 5 bases and 11 bases respectively, with 12 bases between them. Germline CDR1 and CDR2: LNHNV and YYDKDF (reference sequence). Here the CDR3 reads CATSPGRVAFF. The CDR3 nucleotides are TGTGCCACCAGCCCTGGGCGGGTGGCTTTCTTT.